This T cell receptor (beta chain) originates from a study of blood T cell repertoires in COVID-19. Study-level background: In each case, the material was cDNA or gDNA derived from T cells, B-cell-depleted T cells, or PBMCs.

Method: immunoSEQ multiplex PCR; TCRdb's copy keeps in-frame clones and lacks some. The repertoire holds a few hundred thousand clones, with 80% to 90% as singletons. Trimming took 8 bases from V and 5 from J; bases not matched to a gene: 6. The CDR3 covers 13 residues. Per the germline V gene, CDR1 is MNHEY and CDR2 is SMNVEV (reference sequence). This receptor was taken from a man aged 25 to 45 with active or convalescent COVID-19. The genes are TRBV27 and TRBJ1-1; TRBD1 matches at 9 bases. Material for sequencing was peripheral blood. In DNA form, the CDR3 reads TGTGCCAGCTCTGACAGGGGGATTACTGAAGCTTTCTTT. It encodes CASSDRGITEAFF.